The 6 T cell receptor beta chains presented below share a single source sample, sequenced in a study of beta chain features in type 1 diabetes. cDNA synthesis used the whole RNA isolate, giving expressed TCRB sequences. TCRdb's table, derived via immunoSEQ multiplex PCR, lists solely in-frame clones and lacks some. The table shows approximately 40,000 clones, with roughly 45% occurring only once. Sequenced input: stem cell memory CD4+ T cells from blood. These receptors originate from a woman younger than 45 in good health.

The chain links TRBV30 to TRBJ2-1, with 11 nucleotides matching TRBD2. J gave up 4 bases and V 3 bases, and 11 bases lay outside the gene matches. The CDR3 covers 17 residues. From germline, CDR1 is GTSNPN and CDR2 SVGIG (reference sequence). The CDR3 DNA follows: TGTGCCTGGAGAGGGGATGGGGCTAGCGGGAGGTACAATGAGCAGTTCTTC. Residues: CAWRGDGASGRYNEQFF.

The J gene is TRBJ2-3, the V gene TRBV19; D not resolved. The V end lost 3 bases, the J end lost 4 bases, and 11 bases lay between the germline ends. CDR3 length equals 14 residues. Looked up from germline, CDR1 is LNHDA and CDR2 is SQIVND (reference sequence). CDR3 amino acids: CASSMNGFADTQYF. The DNA of the CDR3 is TGTGCCAGTAGTATGAACGGGTTTGCAGATACGCAGTATTTT.

The V call is TRBV4-1, the J call TRBJ2-1, with D perhaps matching TRBD2 (6 bases). Germline lookup yields CDR1 MGHRA and CDR2 YSYEKL. Trimming stripped 6 bases from V and 7 bases from J, with 19 bases between. The CDR3 runs to 15 residues. In DNA, the CDR3 is TGCGCCAGCAGACAATTGCGGGGAAACGGGAATGAGCAGTTCTTC. Translation gives CASRQLRGNGNEQFF.

The rearrangement uses TRBV6-5 and TRBJ2-7; no definite D call. V lost 10 bases to trimming and J lost 2 bases, with 15 bases between them. Per the germline V gene, CDR1 is MNHEY and CDR2 is SVGAGI. CDR3 length: 13 residues. CDR3: CATSPGPPYEQYF. The CDR3 nucleotides are TGTGCCACTTCCCCCGGTCCCCCCTACGAGCAGTACTTC.

The V gene is TRBV11-2, the J gene TRBJ2-3, with 12 bases identical to TRBD2. Losses at the gene ends were 3 bases for V and 6 bases for J; bases not matched to a gene: 7. The CDR3 is made up of 16 amino acids. Germline CDR1 is SGHAT and CDR2 is FQNNGV. CDR3 loop: CASSFRLAGVADTQYF. The CDR3 bases are TGTGCCAGCAGCTTCCGACTAGCGGGAGTCGCCGATACGCAGTATTTT.

The CDR3 reads CASSVRDRDGYGYTF. CDR3 coding DNA: TGTGCCAGCAGCGTCCGGGACAGGGATGGCTATGGCTACACCTTC. The V call is TRBV9, the J call TRBJ1-2; TRBD1 aligns across 9 bases. The V and J ends lost 2 bases and 4 bases, in that order; junction bases with no gene match: 6. This CDR3 is 15 amino acids long. Germline CDR1 SGDLS, CDR2 YYNGEE.